This TCR beta chain emerged from a study of T cells in Graves' hyperthyroidism and ophthalmopathy. On the study more broadly: The authors collected peripheral blood at initial diagnosis, before any treatment.

Comment on this clonotype: The antigen is undetermined.

Uncontrolled infections, other autoimmune diseases, pregnancy or lactation led to exclusion of patients. From 10 ml of fresh peripheral blood, PBMCs were isolated. General study findings and limits: In the blood, most expanded thyroid clonotypes above 0.001 appeared as well.

TCR beta CDR3 regions were amplified from RNA. HTBI primers were employed in a first-round RT-PCR of the TCR CDR3. TCRdb re-called the multiplex PCR reads with MiXCR, one entry per CDR3 protein. The repertoire holds about 560,000 distinct CDR3 sequences, approximately 15% seen once, with about 20% in the top ten. V lost 6 bases and J lost 3, with 18 bases in between. The CDR3 loop spans 15 amino acids. The sample taken for sequencing was blood. The V gene is TRBV12-3 or TRBV12-4, the J gene TRBJ2-7; possible D gene TRBD2, 5 bases. The clonotype comes from a woman aged 18 to 35 with Graves' hyperthyroidism. CDR3 in amino acids: CASSPAGQDDYEQYF. For the CDR3, the DNA is TGTGCCAGCAGCCCCGCGGGCCAGGATGACTACGAGCAGTACTTC.